This T cell receptor beta chain was obtained from a study of blood T cell repertoires in COVID-19. The overall study: From the United States, Italy and Spain came samples of acute and convalescent COVID-19.

Sequencing was performed with immunoSEQ multiplex PCR; in TCRdb, only in-frame clones are kept and a portion is missing. Of tens of thousands of clones in the sample, about 80% were seen once. Losses at the gene ends were 1 base for V and 5 bases for J; bases not matched to a gene: 9. The CDR3 runs to 16 residues. Germline V gives CDR1 SGHRS, CDR2 YFSETQ. This receptor was taken from a human donor in a cohort sampled during active COVID-19. Sequenced: peripheral blood. The chain employs TRBV5-1 and TRBJ2-7, with TRBD1 matching 10 bases. The CDR3 sequence is CASSLWGTGEFDEQYF. In nucleotides, the CDR3 is TGCGCCAGCAGCTTGTGGGGGACAGGGGAATTCGACGAGCAGTACTTC.